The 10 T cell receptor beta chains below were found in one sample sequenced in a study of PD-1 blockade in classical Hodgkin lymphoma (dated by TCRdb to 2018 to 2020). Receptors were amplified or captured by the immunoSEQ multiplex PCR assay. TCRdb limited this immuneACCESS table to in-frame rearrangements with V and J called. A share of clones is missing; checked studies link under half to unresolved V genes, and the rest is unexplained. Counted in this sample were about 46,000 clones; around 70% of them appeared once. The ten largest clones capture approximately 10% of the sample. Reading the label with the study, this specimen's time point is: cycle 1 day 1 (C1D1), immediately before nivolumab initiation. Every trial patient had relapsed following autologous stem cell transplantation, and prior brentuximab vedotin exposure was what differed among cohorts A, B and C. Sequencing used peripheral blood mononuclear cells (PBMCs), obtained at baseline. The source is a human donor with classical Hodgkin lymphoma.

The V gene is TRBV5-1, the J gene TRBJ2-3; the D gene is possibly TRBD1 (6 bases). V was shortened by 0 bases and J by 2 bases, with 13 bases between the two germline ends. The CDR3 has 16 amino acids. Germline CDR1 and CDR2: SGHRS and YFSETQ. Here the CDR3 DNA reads TGCGCCAGCAGCTTGGCCTCACAGGGATACACAGATACGCAGTATTTT. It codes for CASSLASQGYTDTQYF.

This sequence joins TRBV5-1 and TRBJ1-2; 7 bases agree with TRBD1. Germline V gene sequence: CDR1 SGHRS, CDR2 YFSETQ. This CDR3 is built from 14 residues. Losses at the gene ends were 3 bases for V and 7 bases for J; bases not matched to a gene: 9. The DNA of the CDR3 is TGCGCCAGCAGCTCTAACTTGACAGGGTTTGGCTACACCTTC. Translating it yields CASSSNLTGFGYTF.

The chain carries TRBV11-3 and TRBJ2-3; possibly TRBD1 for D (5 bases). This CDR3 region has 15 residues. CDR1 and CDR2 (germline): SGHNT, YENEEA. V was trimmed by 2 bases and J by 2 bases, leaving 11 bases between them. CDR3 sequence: CASSLYQGNTDTQYF. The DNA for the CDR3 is TGTGCCAGCAGCTTATATCAGGGTAACACAGATACGCAGTATTTT.

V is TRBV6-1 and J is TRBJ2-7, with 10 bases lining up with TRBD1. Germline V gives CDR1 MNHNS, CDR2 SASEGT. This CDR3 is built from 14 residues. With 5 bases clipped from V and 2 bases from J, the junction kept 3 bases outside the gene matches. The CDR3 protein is CASSWTGGAYEQYF. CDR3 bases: TGTGCCAGCAGTTGGACAGGGGGGGCCTACGAGCAGTACTTC.

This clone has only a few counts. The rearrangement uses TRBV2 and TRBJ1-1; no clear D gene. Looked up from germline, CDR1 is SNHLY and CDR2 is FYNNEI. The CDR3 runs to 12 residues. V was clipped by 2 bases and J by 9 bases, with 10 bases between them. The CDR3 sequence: CASSETGFKAFF. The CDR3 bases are TGTGCCAGCAGTGAAACGGGATTCAAAGCTTTCTTT.

CDR3 in amino acids: CASSFTGTGAFRHTIYF. DNA for the CDR3: TGTGCCAGCAGCTTTACCGGGACAGGGGCTTTTCGACACACCATATATTTT. The chain uses TRBV11-2 and TRBJ1-3, with 10 bases identical to TRBD1. This CDR3 has 17 residues. Trimming removed 3 bases from V and 8 bases from J; junction bases left unmatched: 13. The V gene's germline CDR1 is SGHAT and CDR2 FQNNGV.

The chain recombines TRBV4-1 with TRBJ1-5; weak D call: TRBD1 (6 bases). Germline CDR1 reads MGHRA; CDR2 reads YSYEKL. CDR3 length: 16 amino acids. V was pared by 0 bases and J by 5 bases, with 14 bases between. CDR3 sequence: CASSQETGTGYQPQHF. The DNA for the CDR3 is TGCGCCAGCAGCCAAGAAACAGGGACGGGATATCAGCCCCAGCATTTT.

In DNA, the CDR3 is TGTGCCAGCAATCTAAGAGGCGGGGAGCTGTTTTTT. It yields the protein CASNLRGGELFF. The gene calls are TRBV9 and TRBJ2-2; D remains unclear. The CDR3 is made up of 12 amino acids. CDR1 is SGDLS and CDR2 is YYNGEE in the germline V gene. Trimming cost V 6 bases and J 7 bases, with 10 bases left between them.

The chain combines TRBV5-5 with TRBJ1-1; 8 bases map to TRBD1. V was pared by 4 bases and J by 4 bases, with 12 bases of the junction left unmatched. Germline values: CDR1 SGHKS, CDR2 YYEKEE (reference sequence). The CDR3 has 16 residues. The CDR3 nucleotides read TGTGCCAGCAGCGGCAGACAGGGGATTCGGGGCACTGAAGCTTTCTTT. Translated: CASSGRQGIRGTEAFF.

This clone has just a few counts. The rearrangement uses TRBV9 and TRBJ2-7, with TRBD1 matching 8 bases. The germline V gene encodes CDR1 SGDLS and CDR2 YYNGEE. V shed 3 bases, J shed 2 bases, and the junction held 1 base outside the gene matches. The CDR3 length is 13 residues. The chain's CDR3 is CASSAGGPYEQYF. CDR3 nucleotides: TGTGCCAGCAGCGCAGGGGGCCCCTACGAGCAGTACTTC.